This T cell receptor beta chain came from a study of blood T cell repertoires in COVID-19. The wider study: The samples span acute and convalescent COVID-19 from the United States, Italy and Spain. PBMCs, B-cell-depleted T cells, or T cells were the source of the cDNA or gDNA that made up the material.

The CDR3 totals 14 residues. V lost 1 base and J 6 bases, leaving 12 bases between the germline ends. Germline-derived CDR1 and CDR2 are LNHNV and YYDKDF (reference sequence). Data came from immunoSEQ multiplex PCR; TCRdb stores just in-frame clones and leaves some out. The sample contains 250,000 to 300,000 clones, 88% of which appear only once. This chain links TRBV15 with TRBJ1-1; D is undetermined. This sequence originates from a woman aged 60-70 years in a cohort exposed to, infected with or recovered from COVID-19 (not recorded which). Specimen: PBMCs or T cells enriched from blood (not recorded which). The chain's CDR3 is CATSRVGGIAEAFF. CDR3 DNA sequence: TGTGCCACCAGCAGAGTGGGAGGGATCGCTGAAGCTTTCTTT.